The entry below gives a single T cell receptor beta chain sequence along with its context. This clonotype was counted a few times. The specificity of this receptor is unknown. No clone much larger than this one lies a single base away; base qualities are absent. The data originate from a study (dated by TCRdb to the mid-2010s). Libraries were prepared through RT-PCR. The sequencer listed for this sample is Illumina MiSeq. TCRdb reran the public reads through fastp at Q25 and MiXCR, keeping productive beta chains. Under each unique CDR3 protein, matching rows form one entry showing the most common genes and DNA. For this sample the table gives around 700,000 distinct CDR3 sequences, of which about 14% were detected only once. In total, the top ten clones hold around 3.3% of the sample. Sequenced input: memory CD4+ T cells from blood. The receptor was derived from a female donor in good health, serving as a healthy control.

CDR3 reads: CASTDRRGQGTFSNQPQHF. The bases read TGTGCCAGTACCGACAGGAGGGGACAGGGAACATTTAGCAATCAGCCCCAGCATTTT. The chain uses TRBV19 and TRBJ1-5; 9 nucleotides in the junction match TRBD1. Its CDR3 holds 19 amino acids, cysteine through phenylalanine. The CDR3 DNA has 57 bases and is translated from base 1. CDR1 and CDR2, per the germline V gene (reference sequence), are LNHDA and SQIVND. V loses 7 bases at its end and J loses 0 bases; junction bases beyond the gene matches: 16.